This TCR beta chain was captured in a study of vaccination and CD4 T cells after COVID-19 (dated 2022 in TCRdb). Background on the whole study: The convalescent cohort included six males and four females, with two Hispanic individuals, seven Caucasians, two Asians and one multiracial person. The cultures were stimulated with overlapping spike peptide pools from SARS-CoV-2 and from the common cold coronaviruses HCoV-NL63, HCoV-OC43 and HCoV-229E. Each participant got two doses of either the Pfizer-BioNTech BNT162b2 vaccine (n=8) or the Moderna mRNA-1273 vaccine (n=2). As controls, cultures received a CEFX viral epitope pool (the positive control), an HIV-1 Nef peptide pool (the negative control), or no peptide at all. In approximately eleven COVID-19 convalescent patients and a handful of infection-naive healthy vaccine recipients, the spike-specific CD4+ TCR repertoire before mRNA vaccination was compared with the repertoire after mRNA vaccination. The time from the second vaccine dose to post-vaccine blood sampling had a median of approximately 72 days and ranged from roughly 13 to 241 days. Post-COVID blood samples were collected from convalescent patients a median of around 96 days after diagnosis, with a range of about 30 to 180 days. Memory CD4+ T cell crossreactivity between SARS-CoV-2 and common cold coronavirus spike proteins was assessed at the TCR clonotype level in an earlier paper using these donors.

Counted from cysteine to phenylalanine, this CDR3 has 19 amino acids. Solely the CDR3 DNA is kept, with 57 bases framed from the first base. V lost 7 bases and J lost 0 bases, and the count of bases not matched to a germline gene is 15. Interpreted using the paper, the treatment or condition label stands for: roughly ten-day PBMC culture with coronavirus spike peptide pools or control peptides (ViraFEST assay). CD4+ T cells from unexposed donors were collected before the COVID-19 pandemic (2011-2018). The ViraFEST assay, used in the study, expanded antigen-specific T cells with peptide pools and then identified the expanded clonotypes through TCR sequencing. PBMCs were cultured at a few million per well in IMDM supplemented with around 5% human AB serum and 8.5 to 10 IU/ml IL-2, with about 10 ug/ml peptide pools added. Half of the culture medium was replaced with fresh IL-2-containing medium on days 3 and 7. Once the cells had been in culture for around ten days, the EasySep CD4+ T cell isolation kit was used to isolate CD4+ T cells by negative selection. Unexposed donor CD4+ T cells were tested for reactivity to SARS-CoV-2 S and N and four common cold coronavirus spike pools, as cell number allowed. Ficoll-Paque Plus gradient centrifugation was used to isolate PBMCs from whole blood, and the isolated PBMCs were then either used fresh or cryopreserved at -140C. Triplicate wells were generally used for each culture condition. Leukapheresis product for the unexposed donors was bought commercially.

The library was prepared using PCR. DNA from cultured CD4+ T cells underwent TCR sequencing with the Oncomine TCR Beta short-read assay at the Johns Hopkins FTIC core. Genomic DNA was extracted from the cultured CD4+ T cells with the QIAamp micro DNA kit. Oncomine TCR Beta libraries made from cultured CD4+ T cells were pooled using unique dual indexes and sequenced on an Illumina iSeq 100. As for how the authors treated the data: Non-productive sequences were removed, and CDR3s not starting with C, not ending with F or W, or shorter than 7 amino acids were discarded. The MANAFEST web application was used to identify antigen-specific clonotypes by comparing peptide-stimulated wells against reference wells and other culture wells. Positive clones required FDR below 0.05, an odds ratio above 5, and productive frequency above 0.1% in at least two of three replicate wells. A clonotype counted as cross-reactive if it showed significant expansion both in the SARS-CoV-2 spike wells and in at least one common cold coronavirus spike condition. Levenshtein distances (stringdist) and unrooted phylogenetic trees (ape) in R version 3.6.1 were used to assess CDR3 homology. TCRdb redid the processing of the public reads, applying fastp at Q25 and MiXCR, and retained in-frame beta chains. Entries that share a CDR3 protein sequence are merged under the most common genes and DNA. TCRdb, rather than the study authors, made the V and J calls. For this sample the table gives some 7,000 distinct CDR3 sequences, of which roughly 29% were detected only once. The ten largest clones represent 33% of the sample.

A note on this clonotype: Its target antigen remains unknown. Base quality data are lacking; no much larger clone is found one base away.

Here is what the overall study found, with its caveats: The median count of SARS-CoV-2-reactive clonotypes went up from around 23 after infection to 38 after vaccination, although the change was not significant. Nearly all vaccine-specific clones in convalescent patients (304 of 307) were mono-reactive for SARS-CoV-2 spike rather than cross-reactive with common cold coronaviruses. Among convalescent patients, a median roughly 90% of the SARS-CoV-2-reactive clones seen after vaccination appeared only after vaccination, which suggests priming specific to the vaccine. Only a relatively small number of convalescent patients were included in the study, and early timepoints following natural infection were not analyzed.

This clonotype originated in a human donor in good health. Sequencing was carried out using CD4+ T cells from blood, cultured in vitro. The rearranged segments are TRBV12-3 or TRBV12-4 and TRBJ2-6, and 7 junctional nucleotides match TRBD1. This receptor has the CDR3 CASNRGPGQRPSGANVLTF. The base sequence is TGTGCCAGCAACCGCGGACCGGGACAGAGGCCCTCTGGGGCCAACGTCCTGACTTTC.